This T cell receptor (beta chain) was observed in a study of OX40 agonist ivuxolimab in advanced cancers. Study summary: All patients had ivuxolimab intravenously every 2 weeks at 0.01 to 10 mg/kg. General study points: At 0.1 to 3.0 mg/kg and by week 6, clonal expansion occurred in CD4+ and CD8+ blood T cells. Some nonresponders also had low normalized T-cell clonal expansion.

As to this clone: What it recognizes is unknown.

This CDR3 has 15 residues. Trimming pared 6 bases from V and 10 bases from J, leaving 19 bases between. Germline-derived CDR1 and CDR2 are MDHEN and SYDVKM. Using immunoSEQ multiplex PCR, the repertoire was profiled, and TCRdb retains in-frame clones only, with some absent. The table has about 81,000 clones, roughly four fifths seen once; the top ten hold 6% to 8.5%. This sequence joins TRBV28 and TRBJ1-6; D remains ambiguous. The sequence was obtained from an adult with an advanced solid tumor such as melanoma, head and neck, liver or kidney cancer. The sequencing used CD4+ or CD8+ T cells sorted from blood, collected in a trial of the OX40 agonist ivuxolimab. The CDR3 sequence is CASSSSPQARSPLHF. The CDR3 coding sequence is TGTGCCAGCAGCTCCTCCCCCCAGGCGAGATCACCCCTCCACTTT.